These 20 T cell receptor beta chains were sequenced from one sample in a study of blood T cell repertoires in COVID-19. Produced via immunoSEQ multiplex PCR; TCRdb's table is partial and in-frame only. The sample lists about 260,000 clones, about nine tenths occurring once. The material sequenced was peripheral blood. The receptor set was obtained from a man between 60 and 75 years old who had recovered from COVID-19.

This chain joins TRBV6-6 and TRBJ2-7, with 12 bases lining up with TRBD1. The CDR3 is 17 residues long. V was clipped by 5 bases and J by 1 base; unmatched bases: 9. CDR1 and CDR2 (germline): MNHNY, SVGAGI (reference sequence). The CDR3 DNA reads TGTGCCAGCAGTCAGGGACAGGGGGCGGGTAGGTCCTACGAGCAGTACTTC. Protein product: CASSQGQGAGRSYEQYF.

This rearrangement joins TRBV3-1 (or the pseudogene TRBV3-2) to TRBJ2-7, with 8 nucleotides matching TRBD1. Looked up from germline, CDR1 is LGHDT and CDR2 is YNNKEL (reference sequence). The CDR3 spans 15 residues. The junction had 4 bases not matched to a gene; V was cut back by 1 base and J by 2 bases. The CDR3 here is CASSQAPGQAYEQYF. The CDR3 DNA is TGTGCCAGCAGCCAAGCGCCGGGACAGGCCTACGAGCAGTACTTC.

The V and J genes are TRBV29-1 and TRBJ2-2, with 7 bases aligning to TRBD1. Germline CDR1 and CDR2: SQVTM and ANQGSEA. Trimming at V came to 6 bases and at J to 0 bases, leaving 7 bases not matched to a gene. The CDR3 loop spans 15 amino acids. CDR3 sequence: CSVASGTANTGELFF. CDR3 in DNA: TGCAGCGTAGCATCCGGGACAGCGAACACCGGGGAGCTGTTTTTT.

CDR3 sequence (DNA): TGTGCCAGCAGTTACAGGTACAATGAGCAGTTCTTC. Translated: CASSYRYNEQFF. The V gene is TRBV27, the J gene TRBJ2-1, with TRBD1 as a possible D gene (5 bases). Deletions cut 4 bases from V and 4 bases from J, with 5 bases between. This CDR3 has 12 residues. Germline lookup yields CDR1 MNHEY and CDR2 SMNVEV (reference sequence).

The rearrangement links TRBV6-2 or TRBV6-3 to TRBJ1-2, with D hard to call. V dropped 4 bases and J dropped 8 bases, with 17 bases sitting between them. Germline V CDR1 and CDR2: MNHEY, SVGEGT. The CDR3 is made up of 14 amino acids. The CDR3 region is CASSSSGTQRGYTF. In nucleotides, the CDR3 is TGTGCCAGCAGTTCCTCCGGTACCCAGCGGGGCTACACCTTC.

CDR3 bases: TGTGCCAGCAGCTTAGGGTCCGCGGGGGGGCTTAATGAGCAGTTCTTC. It is translated as CASSLGSAGGLNEQFF. The chain employs TRBV7-6 and TRBJ2-1, with 9 bases that match TRBD2. Germline CDR1 SGHVS, CDR2 FNYEAQ. Germline trimming cut 1 base from V and 7 bases from J; bases unmatched to any gene: 8. CDR3 size: 16 residues.

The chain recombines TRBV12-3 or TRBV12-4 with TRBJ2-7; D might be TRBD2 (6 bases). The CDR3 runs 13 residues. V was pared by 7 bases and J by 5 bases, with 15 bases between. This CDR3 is CASTTRGGNEQYF. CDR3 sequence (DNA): TGTGCCAGCACTACCCGGGGAGGCAACGAGCAGTACTTC.

DNA of the CDR3: TGTGCCATCAGTGAGGAGGGACAGGTGGATGAAAAACTGTTTTTT. Amino acid sequence: CAISEEGQVDEKLFF. V gene TRBV10-3 combines with J gene TRBJ1-4; TRBD1 matches 8 bases. V shed 2 bases and J 6 bases; nucleotides not matched to a gene: 5. Germline CDR1 ENHRY, CDR2 SYGVKD. This CDR3 is 15 amino acids long.

Here the CDR3 reads CASSLLPGTSGGPYEQYF. CDR3 nucleotides: TGTGCCAGCAGCTTGCTCCCAGGGACTAGCGGGGGGCCCTACGAGCAGTACTTC. The chain couples TRBV5-5 to TRBJ2-7; 15 positions agree with TRBD2. Germline assignment: CDR1 SGHKS and CDR2 YYEKEE (reference sequence). This CDR3 contains 18 residues. V dropped 1 base and J dropped 2; count of bases not matched to a gene: 7. The full variable domain, rest sourced from reference TRBV5-5 and TRBJ2-7, is DAGVTQSPTHLIKTRGQQVTLRCSPISGHKSVSWYQQVLGQGPQFIFQYYEKEERGRGNFPDRFSARQFPNYSSELNVNALLLGDSALYLCASSLLPGTSGGPYEQYFGPGTRLTVT.

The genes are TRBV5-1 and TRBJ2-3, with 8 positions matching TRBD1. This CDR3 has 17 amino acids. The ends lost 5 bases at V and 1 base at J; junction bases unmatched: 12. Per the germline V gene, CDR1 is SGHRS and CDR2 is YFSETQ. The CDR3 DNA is TGCGCCAGCAGGCCGGGACAGGTGATCCCCGGCACAGATACGCAGTATTTT. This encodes CASRPGQVIPGTDTQYF.

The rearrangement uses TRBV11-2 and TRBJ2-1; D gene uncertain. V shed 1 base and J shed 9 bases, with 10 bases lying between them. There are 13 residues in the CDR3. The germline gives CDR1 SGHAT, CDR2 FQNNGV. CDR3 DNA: TGTGCCAGCAGCTTAGTTTTTGGCGGTGAGCAGTTCTTC. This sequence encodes CASSLVFGGEQFF.

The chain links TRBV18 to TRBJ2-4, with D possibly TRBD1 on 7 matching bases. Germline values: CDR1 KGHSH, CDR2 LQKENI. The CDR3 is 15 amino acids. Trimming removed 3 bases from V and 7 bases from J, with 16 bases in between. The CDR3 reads CASSPGGGTANIQYF. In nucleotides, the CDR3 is TGTGCCAGCTCACCTGGTGGCGGGACAGCGAACATTCAGTACTTC.

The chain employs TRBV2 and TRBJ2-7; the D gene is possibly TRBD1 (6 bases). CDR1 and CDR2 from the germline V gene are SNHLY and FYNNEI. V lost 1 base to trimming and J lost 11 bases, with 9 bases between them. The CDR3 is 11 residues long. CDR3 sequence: CASSEGRDKYF. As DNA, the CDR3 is TGTGCCAGCAGTGAAGGCAGGGACAAGTACTTC.

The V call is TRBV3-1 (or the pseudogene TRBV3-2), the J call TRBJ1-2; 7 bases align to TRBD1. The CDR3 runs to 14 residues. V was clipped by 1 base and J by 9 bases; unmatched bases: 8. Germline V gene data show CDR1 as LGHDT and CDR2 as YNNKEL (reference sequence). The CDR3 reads CASSQVPDRVSYTF. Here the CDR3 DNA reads TGTGCCAGCAGCCAAGTCCCTGACAGGGTTAGCTACACCTTC.

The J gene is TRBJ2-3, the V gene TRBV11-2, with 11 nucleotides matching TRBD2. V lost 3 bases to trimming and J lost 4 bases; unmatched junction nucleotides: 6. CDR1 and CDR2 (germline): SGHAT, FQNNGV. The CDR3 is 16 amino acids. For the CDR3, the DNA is TGTGCCAGCAGCTTGTATAGCGGGGGGGCCCCAGATACGCAGTATTTT. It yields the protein CASSLYSGGAPDTQYF.

This chain's CDR3 is CASSPGTRANEQFF. CDR3 nucleotides: TGTGCCAGCAGCCCCGGGACTAGGGCCAATGAGCAGTTCTTC. The chain employs TRBV5-4 and TRBJ2-1; 8 bases map to TRBD2. Germline loops: CDR1 SGHNT, CDR2 YYREEE (reference sequence). V dropped 4 bases and J dropped 6; count of bases not matched to a gene: 6. This CDR3 contains 14 residues.

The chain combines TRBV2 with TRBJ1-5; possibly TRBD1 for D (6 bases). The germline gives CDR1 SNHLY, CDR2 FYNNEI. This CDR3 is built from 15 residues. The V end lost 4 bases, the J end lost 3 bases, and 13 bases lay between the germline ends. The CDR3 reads CASSGRTASNQPQHF. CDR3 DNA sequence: TGTGCCAGCAGTGGGAGGACAGCCTCCAATCAGCCCCAGCATTTT.

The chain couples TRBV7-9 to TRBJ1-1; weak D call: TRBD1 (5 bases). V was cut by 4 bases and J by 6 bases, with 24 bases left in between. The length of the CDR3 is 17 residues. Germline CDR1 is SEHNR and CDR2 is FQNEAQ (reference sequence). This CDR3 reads CASSSLGGSLSLPEAFF. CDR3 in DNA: TGTGCCAGCAGCTCCCTCGGGGGGTCCTTAAGTCTCCCTGAAGCTTTCTTT.

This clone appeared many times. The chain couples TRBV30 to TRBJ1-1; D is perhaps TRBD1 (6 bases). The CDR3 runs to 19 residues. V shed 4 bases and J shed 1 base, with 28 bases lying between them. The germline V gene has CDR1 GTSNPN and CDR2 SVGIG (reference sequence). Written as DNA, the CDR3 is TGTGCCTGGACTCTAAAACCGCACAGGAACTCACAGGGGAACACTGAAGCTTTCTTT. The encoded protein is CAWTLKPHRNSQGNTEAFF.

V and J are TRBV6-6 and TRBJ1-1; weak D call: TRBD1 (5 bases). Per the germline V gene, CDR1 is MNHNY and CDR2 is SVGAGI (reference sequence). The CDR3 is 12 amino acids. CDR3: CGVGRGLTEAFF. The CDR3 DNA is TGTGGGGTGGGGCGGGGTTTGACTGAAGCTTTCTTT.